This section outlines one T cell receptor beta chain sequence together with its context. Antigen unknown. At one end, the junction sequence differs from germline, possibly due to a read error. The CDR3 covers 17 residues. Germline CDR1 DFQATT, CDR2 SNEGSKA (reference sequence). MiXCR was run by TCRdb on the 5' RACE reads, yielding one entry per CDR3 protein. The data show approximately 490,000 distinct CDR3 sequences, around 22% seen once. The data derive from a study of identical twins. General study points: The models gave estimates that fell short of the out-of-frame TCR alpha sharing seen in monozygotic twins. Memory repertoires showed no such pattern, whereas abundant cord blood beta clonotypes carried fewer insertions.

This sample also belongs to another study, concerning yellow fever vaccine responses in identical twins. Per that study: Among the twins, the vaccine T cell response reportedly seemed partly convergent and partly personalized.

The chain joins TRBV20-1 to TRBJ2-2; the D gene is possibly TRBD1 (6 bases). This sequence originates from a woman between 18 and 29 years old in good health. Sequencing input: CD4+ T cells sorted from blood. CDR3 in DNA: TGCTGTGCTAGAGATCTGGGCAGGGGAAAAAACACCGGGGAGCTGTTTTTT. Protein sequence: CCARDLGRGKNTGELFF.